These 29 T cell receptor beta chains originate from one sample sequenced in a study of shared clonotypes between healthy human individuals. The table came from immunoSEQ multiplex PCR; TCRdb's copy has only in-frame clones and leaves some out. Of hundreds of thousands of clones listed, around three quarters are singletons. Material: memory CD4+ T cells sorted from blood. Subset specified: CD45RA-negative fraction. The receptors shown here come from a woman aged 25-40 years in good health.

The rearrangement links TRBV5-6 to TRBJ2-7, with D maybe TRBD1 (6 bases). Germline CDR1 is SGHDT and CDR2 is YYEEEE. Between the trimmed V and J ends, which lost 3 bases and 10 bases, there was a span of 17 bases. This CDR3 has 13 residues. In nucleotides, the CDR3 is TGTGCCAGCAGCTCGCCACAGGGTAGGGAACAGTACTTC. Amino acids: CASSSPQGREQYF.

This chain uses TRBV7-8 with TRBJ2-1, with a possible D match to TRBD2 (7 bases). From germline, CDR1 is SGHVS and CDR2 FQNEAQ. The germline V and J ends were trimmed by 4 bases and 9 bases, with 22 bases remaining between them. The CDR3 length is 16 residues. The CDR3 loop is CASSYVRGGSGTEQFF. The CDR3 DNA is TGTGCCAGCAGCTACGTTAGGGGGGGCTCAGGTACTGAGCAGTTCTTC.

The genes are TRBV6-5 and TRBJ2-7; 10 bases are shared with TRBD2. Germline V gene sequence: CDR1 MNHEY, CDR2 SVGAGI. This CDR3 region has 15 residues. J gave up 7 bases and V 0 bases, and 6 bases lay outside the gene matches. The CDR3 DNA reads TGTGCCAGCAGTTACTCGAGTAGCGGGAGGAAAGAGCAGTACTTC. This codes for CASSYSSSGRKEQYF.

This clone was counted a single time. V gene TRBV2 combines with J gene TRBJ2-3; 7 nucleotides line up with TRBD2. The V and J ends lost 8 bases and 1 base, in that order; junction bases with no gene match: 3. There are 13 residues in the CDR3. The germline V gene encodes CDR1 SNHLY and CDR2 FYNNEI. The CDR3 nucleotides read TGTGCCAGCCGGCTAGCGGGCACAGATACGCAGTATTTT. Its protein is CASRLAGTDTQYF. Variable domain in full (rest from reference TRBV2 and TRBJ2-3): EPEVTQTPSHQVTQMGQEVILRCVPISNHLYFYWYRQILGQKVEFLVSFYNNEISEKSEIFDDQFSVERPDGSNFTLKIRSTKLEDSAMYFCASRLAGTDTQYFGPGTRLTVL.

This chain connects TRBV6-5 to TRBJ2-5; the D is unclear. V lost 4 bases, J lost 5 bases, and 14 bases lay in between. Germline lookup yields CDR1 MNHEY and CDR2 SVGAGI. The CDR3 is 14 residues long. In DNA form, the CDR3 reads TGTGCCAGCAGTTCCCTGCTGTGGGATGAGACCCAGTACTTC. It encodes CASSSLLWDETQYF.

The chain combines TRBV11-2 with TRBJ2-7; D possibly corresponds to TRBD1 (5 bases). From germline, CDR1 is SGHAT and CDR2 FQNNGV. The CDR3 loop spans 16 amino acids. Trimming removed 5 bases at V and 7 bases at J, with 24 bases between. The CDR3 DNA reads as TGTGCCAGCAGCCCTGGACAATGGCTCACGGGTCGGGAGCAGTACTTC. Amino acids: CASSPGQWLTGREQYF.

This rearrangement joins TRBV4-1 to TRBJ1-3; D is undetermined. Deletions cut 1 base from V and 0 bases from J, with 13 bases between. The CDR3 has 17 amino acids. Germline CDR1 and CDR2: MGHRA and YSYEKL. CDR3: CASSQVSGSRSGNTIYF. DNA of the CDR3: TGCGCCAGCAGCCAAGTTTCAGGTTCCCGCTCTGGAAACACCATATATTTT.

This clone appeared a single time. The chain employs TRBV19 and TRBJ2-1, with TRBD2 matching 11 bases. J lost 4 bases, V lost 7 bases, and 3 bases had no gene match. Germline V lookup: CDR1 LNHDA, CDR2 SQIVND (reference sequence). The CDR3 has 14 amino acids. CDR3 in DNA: TGTGCCAGTACAACTAGCGGGAGATACAATGAGCAGTTCTTC. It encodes CASTTSGRYNEQFF.

The CDR3 here is CASSLGQGPSRKNTGELFF. The CDR3 DNA reads as TGTGCCAGCAGCTTGGGGCAGGGTCCCAGTCGGAAAAACACCGGGGAGCTGTTTTTT. The chain couples TRBV5-4 to TRBJ2-2; weak D call: TRBD1 (5 bases). In germline, CDR1 is SGHNT, CDR2 YYREEE (reference sequence). The CDR3 spans 19 residues. The germline V and J ends were trimmed by 0 bases and 2 bases, with 20 bases remaining between them.

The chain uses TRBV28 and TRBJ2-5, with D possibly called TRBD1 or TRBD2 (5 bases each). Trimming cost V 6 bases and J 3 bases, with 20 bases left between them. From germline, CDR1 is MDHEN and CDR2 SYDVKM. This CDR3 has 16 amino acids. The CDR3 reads CASRRGTAESEETQYF. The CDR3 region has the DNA TGTGCCAGCAGACGAGGGACCGCCGAGTCCGAAGAGACCCAGTACTTC.

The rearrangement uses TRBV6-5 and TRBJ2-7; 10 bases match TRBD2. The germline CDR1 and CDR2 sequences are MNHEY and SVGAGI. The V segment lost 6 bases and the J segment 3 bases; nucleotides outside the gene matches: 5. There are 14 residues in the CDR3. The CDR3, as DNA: TGTGCCAGCAGAGATCTAGCGGGAGTCTACGAGCAGTACTTC. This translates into CASRDLAGVYEQYF.

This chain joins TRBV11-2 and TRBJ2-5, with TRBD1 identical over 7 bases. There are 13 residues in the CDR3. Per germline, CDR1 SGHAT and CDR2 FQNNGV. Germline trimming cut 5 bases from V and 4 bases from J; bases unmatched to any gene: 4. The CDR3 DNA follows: TGTGCCAGCAGCATTGACAGGGCAGAGACCCAGTACTTC. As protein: CASSIDRAETQYF.

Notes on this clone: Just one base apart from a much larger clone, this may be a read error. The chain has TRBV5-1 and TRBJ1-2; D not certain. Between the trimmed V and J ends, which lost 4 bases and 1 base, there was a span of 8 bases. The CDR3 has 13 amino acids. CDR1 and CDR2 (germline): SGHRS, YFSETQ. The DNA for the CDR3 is TGCGCCAGCAGCACGGACGGTAACTATGGCTACACCTTC. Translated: CASSTDGNYGYTF.

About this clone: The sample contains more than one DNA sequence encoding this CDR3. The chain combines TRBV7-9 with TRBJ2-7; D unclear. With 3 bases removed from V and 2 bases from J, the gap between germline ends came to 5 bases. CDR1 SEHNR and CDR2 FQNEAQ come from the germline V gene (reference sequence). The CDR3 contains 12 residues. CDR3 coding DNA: TGTGCCAGCAGCTTCGAGGCCTACGAGCAGTACTTC. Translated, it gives CASSFEAYEQYF.

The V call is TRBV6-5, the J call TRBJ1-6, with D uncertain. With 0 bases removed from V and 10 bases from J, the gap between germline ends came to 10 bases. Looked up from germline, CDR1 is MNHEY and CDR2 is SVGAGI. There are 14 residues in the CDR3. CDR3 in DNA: TGTGCCAGCAGTTACTCAGGGTTGCGGTCACCCCTCCACTTT. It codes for CASSYSGLRSPLHF.

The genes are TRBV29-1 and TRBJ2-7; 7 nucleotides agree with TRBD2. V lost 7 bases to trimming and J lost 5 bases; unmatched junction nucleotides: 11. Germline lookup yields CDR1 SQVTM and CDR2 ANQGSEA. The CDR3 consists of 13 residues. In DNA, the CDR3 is TGCAGCGCCTTCGGACTAGGAGGTCACGAGCAGTACTTC. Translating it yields CSAFGLGGHEQYF.

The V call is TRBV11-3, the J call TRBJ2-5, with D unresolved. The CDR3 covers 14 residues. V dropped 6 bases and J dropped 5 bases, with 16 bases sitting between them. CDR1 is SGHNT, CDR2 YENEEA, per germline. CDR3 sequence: CASSRESLAETQYF. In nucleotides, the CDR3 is TGTGCCAGCAGTAGAGAGAGCCTCGCGGAGACCCAGTACTTC. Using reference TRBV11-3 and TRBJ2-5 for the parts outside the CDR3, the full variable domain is EAGVVQSPRYKIIEKKQPVAFWCNPISGHNTLYWYLQNLGQGPELLIRYENEEAVDDSQLPKDRFSAERLKGVDSTLKIQPAELGDSAVYLCASSRESLAETQYFGPGTRLLVL.

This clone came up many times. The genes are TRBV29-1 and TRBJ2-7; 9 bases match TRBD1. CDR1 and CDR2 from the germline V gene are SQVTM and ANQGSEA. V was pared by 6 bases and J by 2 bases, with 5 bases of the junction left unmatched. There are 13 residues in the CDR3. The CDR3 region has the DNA TGCAGCGTCTCACAGGGGGCCACCTACGAGCAGTACTTC. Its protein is CSVSQGATYEQYF.

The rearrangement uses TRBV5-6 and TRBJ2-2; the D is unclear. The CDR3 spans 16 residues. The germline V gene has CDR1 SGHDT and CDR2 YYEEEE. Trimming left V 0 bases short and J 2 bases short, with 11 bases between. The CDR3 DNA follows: TGTGCCAGCAGCTTGGGGAGCTGGTTAAACACCGGGGAGCTGTTTTTT. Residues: CASSLGSWLNTGELFF. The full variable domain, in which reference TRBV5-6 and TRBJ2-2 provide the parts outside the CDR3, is DAGVTQSPTHLIKTRGQQVTLRCSPKSGHDTVSWYQQALGQGPQFIFQYYEEEERQRGNFPDRFSGHQFPNYSSELNVNALLLGDSALYLCASSLGSWLNTGELFFGEGSRLTVL.

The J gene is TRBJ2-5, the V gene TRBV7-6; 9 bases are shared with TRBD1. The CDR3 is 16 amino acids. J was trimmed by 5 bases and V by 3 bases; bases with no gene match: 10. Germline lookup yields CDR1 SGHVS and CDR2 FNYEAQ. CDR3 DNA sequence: TGTGCCAGCAGCTTCACCGGGACAGGGTACGGCGAGACCCAGTACTTC. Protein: CASSFTGTGYGETQYF.

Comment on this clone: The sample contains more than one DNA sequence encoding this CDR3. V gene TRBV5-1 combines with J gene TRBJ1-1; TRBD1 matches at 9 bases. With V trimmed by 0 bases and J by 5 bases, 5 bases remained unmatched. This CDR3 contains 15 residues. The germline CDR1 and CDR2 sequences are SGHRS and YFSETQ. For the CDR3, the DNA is TGCGCCAGCAGCTTGGGGGACAGGGATAATACTGAAGCTTTCTTT. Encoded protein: CASSLGDRDNTEAFF.

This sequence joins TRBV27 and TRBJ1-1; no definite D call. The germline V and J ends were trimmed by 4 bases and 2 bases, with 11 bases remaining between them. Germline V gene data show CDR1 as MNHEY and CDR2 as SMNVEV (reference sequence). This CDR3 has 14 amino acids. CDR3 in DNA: TGTGCCAGCAGTTCCCAAGCAGCTAACACTGAAGCTTTCTTT. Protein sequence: CASSSQAANTEAFF.

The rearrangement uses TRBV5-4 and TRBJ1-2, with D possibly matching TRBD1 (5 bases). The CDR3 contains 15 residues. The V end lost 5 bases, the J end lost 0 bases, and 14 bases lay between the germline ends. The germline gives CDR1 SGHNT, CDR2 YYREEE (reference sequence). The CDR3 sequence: CASSLPGLTNYGYTF. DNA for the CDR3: TGTGCCAGCAGTTTACCAGGGCTAACTAACTATGGCTACACCTTC.

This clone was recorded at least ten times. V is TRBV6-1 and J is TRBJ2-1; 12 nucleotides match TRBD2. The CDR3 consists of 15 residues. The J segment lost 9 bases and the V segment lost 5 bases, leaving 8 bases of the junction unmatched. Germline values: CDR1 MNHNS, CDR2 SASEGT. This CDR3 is CASSLRLAGAPEQFF. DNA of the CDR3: TGTGCCAGCAGTCTTCGACTAGCGGGAGCACCTGAGCAGTTCTTC.

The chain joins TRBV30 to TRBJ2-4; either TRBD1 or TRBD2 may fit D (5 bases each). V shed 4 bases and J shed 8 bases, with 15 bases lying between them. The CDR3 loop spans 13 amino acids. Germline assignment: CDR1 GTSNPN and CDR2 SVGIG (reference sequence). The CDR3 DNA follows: TGTGCCTGGACTAGGGACGGCCAGGACATTCAGTACTTC. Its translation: CAWTRDGQDIQYF.

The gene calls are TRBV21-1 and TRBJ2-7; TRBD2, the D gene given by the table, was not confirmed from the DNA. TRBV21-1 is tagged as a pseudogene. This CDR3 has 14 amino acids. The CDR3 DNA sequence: TGTGCCAGCAGCAAAGCGAAGCGGTACTACGAGCAGTACTTC. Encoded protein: CASSKAKRYYEQYF.

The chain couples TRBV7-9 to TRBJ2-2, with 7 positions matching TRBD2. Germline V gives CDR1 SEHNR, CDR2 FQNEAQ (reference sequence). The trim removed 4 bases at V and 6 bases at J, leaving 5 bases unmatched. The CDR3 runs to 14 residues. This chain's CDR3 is CASSSAGDAGELFF. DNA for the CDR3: TGTGCCAGCAGCTCGGCGGGAGACGCCGGGGAGCTGTTTTTT.

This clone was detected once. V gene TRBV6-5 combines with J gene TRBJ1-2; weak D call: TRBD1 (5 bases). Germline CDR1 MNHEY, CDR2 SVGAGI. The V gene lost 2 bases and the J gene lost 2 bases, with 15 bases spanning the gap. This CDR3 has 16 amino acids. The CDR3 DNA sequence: TGTGCCAGCAGTTACGCATCTGGGACGTCGAACTATGGCTACACCTTC. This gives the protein CASSYASGTSNYGYTF.

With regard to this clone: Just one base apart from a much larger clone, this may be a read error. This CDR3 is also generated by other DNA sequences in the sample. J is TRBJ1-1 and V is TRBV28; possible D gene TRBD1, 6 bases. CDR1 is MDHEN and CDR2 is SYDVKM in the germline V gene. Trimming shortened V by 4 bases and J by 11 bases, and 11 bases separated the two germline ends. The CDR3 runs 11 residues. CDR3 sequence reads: CASSSTGRAFF. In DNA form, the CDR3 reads TGTGCCAGCAGTTCAACAGGGAGGGCTTTCTTT.